The 21 T cell receptor beta chains presented below share a single source sample, sequenced in a study of blood T cell repertoires in COVID-19. The protocol was immunoSEQ multiplex PCR, while the TCRdb copy is restricted to in-frame clones and leaves out a portion. The table includes about 220,000 clones, approximately 83% detected once. Material for sequencing was PBMCs or T cells enriched from blood (not recorded which). The receptors originated from a woman between 45 and 65 years old who had been exposed to COVID-19.

The V gene is TRBV29-1, the J gene TRBJ2-1, with a possible D match to TRBD1 (5 bases). V was cut by 7 bases and J by 4 bases, with 14 bases left in between. The CDR3 runs to 13 residues. The V gene's germline CDR1 is SQVTM and CDR2 ANQGSEA. CDR3 sequence: CSASGQGYNEQFF. The CDR3 DNA follows: TGCAGCGCCTCTGGGCAGGGTTACAATGAGCAGTTCTTC.

V and J are TRBV6-2 or TRBV6-3 and TRBJ2-1; TRBD1 aligns across 9 bases. This CDR3 is built from 15 residues. Looked up from germline, CDR1 is MNHEY and CDR2 is SVGEGT. V gave up 5 bases and J gave up 4 bases; unmatched junction bases: 6. CDR3 coding DNA: TGTGCCAGCAGTCGACAGGGGGTTCTTTACAATGAGCAGTTCTTC. This translates into CASSRQGVLYNEQFF.

The rearrangement links TRBV5-1 to TRBJ2-1; 12 bases map to TRBD2. Trimming at V came to 4 bases and at J to 5 bases, leaving 4 bases not matched to a gene. Germline CDR1 and CDR2: SGHRS and YFSETQ. This CDR3 is 15 amino acids long. CDR3 loop: CASSASGGGHNEQFF. In DNA form, the CDR3 reads TGCGCCAGCAGCGCTAGCGGGGGGGGACACAATGAGCAGTTCTTC.

The rearrangement links TRBV3-1 (or the pseudogene TRBV3-2) to TRBJ1-6; the D gene is possibly TRBD1 (5 bases). The V gene's germline CDR1 is LGHDT and CDR2 YNNKEL (reference sequence). Trimming cost V 0 bases and J 0 bases, with 12 bases left between them. This CDR3 has 18 amino acids. This CDR3 is CASSQEGLRSSYNSPLHF. The CDR3 DNA sequence: TGTGCCAGCAGCCAAGAGGGACTGCGGAGCTCCTATAATTCACCCCTCCACTTT.

The rearrangement uses TRBV5-5 and TRBJ2-3, with D perhaps TRBD2 (6 bases). The germline V gene has CDR1 SGHKS and CDR2 YYEKEE (reference sequence). V lost 0 bases, J lost 1 base, and 12 bases lay in between. This CDR3 is built from 16 residues. Here the CDR3 DNA reads TGTGCCAGCAGCTTGGTTTCGGGGGTTCGCACAGATACGCAGTATTTT. It translates to CASSLVSGVRTDTQYF.

V gene TRBV5-1 combines with J gene TRBJ1-1; a possible D gene is TRBD1 (6 bases). The V gene lost 1 base and the J gene lost 5 bases, with 18 bases spanning the gap. Germline V gene lookup returns CDR1 SGHRS and CDR2 YFSETQ. This CDR3 comprises 16 residues. The DNA for the CDR3 is TGCGCCAGCAGCTTGACACTTGTTGATCAGGGGACTGAAGCTTTCTTT. Translating it yields CASSLTLVDQGTEAFF. Based on the CDR3 plus reference TRBV5-1 and TRBJ1-1, the full variable domain is KAGVTQTPRYLIKTRGQQVTLSCSPISGHRSVSWYQQTPGQGLQFLFEYFSETQRNKGNFPGRFSGRQFSNSRSEMNVSTLELGDSALYLCASSLTLVDQGTEAFFGQGTRLTVV.

The chain links TRBV15 to TRBJ1-1; D may be TRBD1 (6 bases). The CDR3 length is 16 residues. V was shortened by 0 bases and J by 4 bases, with 15 bases between the two germline ends. The germline gives CDR1 LNHNV, CDR2 YYDKDF (reference sequence). DNA of the CDR3: TGTGCCACCAGCAGAGATTTACAGGGAGGGGGCACTGAAGCTTTCTTT. Its translation: CATSRDLQGGGTEAFF.

This chain connects TRBV6-5 to TRBJ2-7; maybe TRBD1 (5 bases). V was cut by 6 bases and J by 3 bases, with 15 bases left in between. The CDR3 consists of 14 residues. Germline-derived CDR1 and CDR2 are MNHEY and SVGAGI. The CDR3 protein is CASSPRQILYEQYF. For the CDR3, the DNA is TGTGCCAGCAGCCCACGACAGATACTCTACGAGCAGTACTTC.

The rearrangement uses TRBV7-9 and TRBJ1-1; D remains unclear. Trimming removed 8 bases at V and 6 bases at J, with 13 bases between. The germline V gene encodes CDR1 SEHNR and CDR2 FQNEAQ (reference sequence). The CDR3 extends over 12 amino acids. In nucleotides, the CDR3 is TGTGCCAGCGGTAGAGGTAGAGCTGAAGCTTTCTTT. This gives the protein CASGRGRAEAFF.

V gene TRBV9 combines with J gene TRBJ1-5, with 7 bases lining up with TRBD1. Per germline, CDR1 SGDLS and CDR2 YYNGEE. The V and J ends lost 0 bases and 0 bases, in that order; junction bases with no gene match: 3. The CDR3 length is 16 residues. In nucleotides, the CDR3 is TGTGCCAGCAGCGTAGGGGACAGCTATAGCAATCAGCCCCAGCATTTT. Protein product: CASSVGDSYSNQPQHF.

The chain links TRBV19 to TRBJ2-5; TRBD2 matches at 10 bases. The CDR3 has 15 amino acids. CDR1 LNHDA and CDR2 SQIVND come from the germline V gene (reference sequence). Trimming cost V 5 bases and J 5 bases; bases outside gene matches: 8. CDR3 bases: TGTGCCAGTAGTCCAGCGGGGGGGATCCGGGAGACCCAGTACTTC. Translating gives CASSPAGGIRETQYF. The whole variable domain, remainder taken from reference TRBV19 and TRBJ2-5, is DGGITQSPKYLFRKEGQNVTLSCEQNLNHDAMYWYRQDPGQGLRLIYYSQIVNDFQKGDIAEGYSVSREKKESFPLTVTSAQKNPTAFYLCASSPAGGIRETQYFGPGTRLLVL.

The chain links TRBV5-4 to TRBJ2-4; possible D gene TRBD1, 6 bases. Germline V gives CDR1 SGHNT, CDR2 YYREEE (reference sequence). V dropped 0 bases and J dropped 8 bases, with 12 bases sitting between them. This CDR3 region has 14 residues. The CDR3 DNA follows: TGTGCCAGCAGCTTGGGTTTGGGGGCCGACATTCAGTACTTC. Its translation: CASSLGLGADIQYF.

The chain joins TRBV7-2 to TRBJ2-2, with 7 bases identical to TRBD2. The junction had 9 bases not matched to a gene; V was cut back by 4 bases and J by 4 bases. The CDR3 sequence is 16 residues long. Germline values: CDR1 SGHTA, CDR2 FQGNSA. The DNA of the CDR3 is TGTGCCAGCAGCTCCGGTCGGGAGCGGGGCACCGGGGAGCTGTTTTTT. Amino acid sequence: CASSSGRERGTGELFF.

This chain joins TRBV4-3 and TRBJ2-7; TRBD1 matches at 9 bases. Losses at the gene ends were 1 base for V and 0 bases for J; bases not matched to a gene: 4. The length of the CDR3 is 16 residues. Per the germline V gene, CDR1 is LGHNA and CDR2 is YSLEER. In DNA form, the CDR3 reads TGCGCCAGCAGCCAAGCCCCGACAGGGGGCTCCTACGAGCAGTACTTC. Encoded protein: CASSQAPTGGSYEQYF.

The genes are TRBV10-2 and TRBJ1-5; tentatively, D is TRBD1 (5 bases). The ends were cut back, 5 bases at V and 3 bases at J, with 14 bases in the middle. The CDR3 spans 15 residues. Per germline, CDR1 WSHSY and CDR2 SAAADI. This CDR3 reads CASSRGTQDNQPQHF. Here the CDR3 DNA reads TGCGCCAGCAGTCGCGGGACCCAGGACAATCAGCCCCAGCATTTT.

There are a few counts of this clone. The gene calls are TRBV30 and TRBJ1-3; D gene unclear. CDR3 length: 14 residues. With 8 bases removed from V and 0 bases from J, the gap between germline ends came to 14 bases. The germline V gene encodes CDR1 GTSNPN and CDR2 SVGIG (reference sequence). The CDR3 loop reads CAGSRRSSGNTIYF. The DNA of the CDR3 is TGTGCCGGCTCCAGGAGGAGCTCTGGAAACACCATATATTTT.

The J gene is TRBJ2-1, the V gene TRBV5-1, with D uncertain. Trimming took off 4 bases at V and 10 bases at J, with 12 bases between the two ends. In germline, CDR1 is SGHRS, CDR2 YFSETQ. The CDR3 has 12 amino acids. Here the CDR3 reads CASSALTREQFF. The CDR3 DNA is TGCGCCAGCAGCGCCTTAACACGAGAGCAGTTCTTC. Based on the CDR3 plus reference TRBV5-1 and TRBJ2-1, the full variable domain is KAGVTQTPRYLIKTRGQQVTLSCSPISGHRSVSWYQQTPGQGLQFLFEYFSETQRNKGNFPGRFSGRQFSNSRSEMNVSTLELGDSALYLCASSALTREQFFGPGTRLTVL.

The V and J genes are TRBV7-2 and TRBJ1-1, with 9 bases aligning to TRBD1. Germline CDR1 SGHTA, CDR2 FQGNSA. J was trimmed by 7 bases and V by 1 base; bases with no gene match: 4. The CDR3 spans 14 residues. The CDR3 DNA sequence: TGTGCCAGCAGCTTAGGGGGACAGGGTAGTGAAGCTTTCTTT. It is translated as CASSLGGQGSEAFF.

The V gene is TRBV9, the J gene TRBJ1-6; D is possibly TRBD1 (6 bases). V was shortened by 1 base and J by 10 bases, with 12 bases between the two germline ends. The CDR3 contains 14 residues. CDR1 and CDR2 from the germline V gene are SGDLS and YYNGEE. CDR3 region: CASSVLQGRSPLHF. The CDR3 nucleotides read TGTGCCAGCAGCGTATTACAGGGCCGGTCACCCCTCCACTTT.

This clone showed up just once. The chain carries TRBV2 and TRBJ1-1, with unresolved D. The length of the CDR3 is 15 residues. Looked up from germline, CDR1 is SNHLY and CDR2 is FYNNEI. Trimming left V 10 bases short and J 7 bases short, with 25 bases between. CDR3 DNA sequence: TGTGCCACTAGTGGGCGGGAGGATTTAAAGGATGAAGCTTTCTTT. Its translation is CATSGREDLKDEAFF.

The V and J genes are TRBV18 and TRBJ1-1, with 7 bases fitting TRBD1. CDR1 KGHSH and CDR2 LQKENI come from the germline V gene. The ends lost 8 bases at V and 1 base at J; junction bases unmatched: 7. CDR3 length: 14 amino acids. In DNA, the CDR3 is TGTGCCAGCACTATAGGACAGGAGAACACTGAAGCTTTCTTT. Its protein product is CASTIGQENTEAFF. The full variable domain, with the rest looked up from reference TRBV18 and TRBJ1-1, is NAGVMQNPRHLVRRRGQEARLRCSPMKGHSHVYWYRQLPEEGLKFMVYLQKENIIDESGMPKERFSAEFPKEGPSILRIQQVVRGDSAAYFCASTIGQENTEAFFGQGTRLTVV.